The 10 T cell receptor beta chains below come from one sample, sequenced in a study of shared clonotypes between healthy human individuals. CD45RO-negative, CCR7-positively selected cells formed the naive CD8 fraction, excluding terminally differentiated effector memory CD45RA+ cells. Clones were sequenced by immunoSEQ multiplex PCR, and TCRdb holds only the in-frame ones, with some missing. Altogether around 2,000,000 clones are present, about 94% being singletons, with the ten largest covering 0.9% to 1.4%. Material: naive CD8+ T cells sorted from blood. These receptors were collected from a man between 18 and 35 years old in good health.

CDR3 DNA: TGTGCCAGCAGCTTGATGGCACCAGATACGCAGTATTTT. Translation gives CASSLMAPDTQYF. This chain connects TRBV5-6 to TRBJ2-3; D call uncertain. Trimming stripped 1 base from V and 4 bases from J, with 7 bases between. This CDR3 region has 13 residues. Germline loops: CDR1 SGHDT, CDR2 YYEEEE.

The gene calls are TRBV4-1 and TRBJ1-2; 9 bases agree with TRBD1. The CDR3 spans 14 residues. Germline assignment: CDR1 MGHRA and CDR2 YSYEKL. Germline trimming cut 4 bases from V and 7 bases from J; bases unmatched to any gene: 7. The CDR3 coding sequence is TGCGCCAGCAGCCCACGGGACAGGGAATTTGGCTACACCTTC. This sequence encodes CASSPRDREFGYTF.

Here the CDR3 DNA reads TGTGCCAGCAGACTCGCTTCAGGGGGCGCCAACTATGGCTACACCTTC. Its protein is CASRLASGGANYGYTF. The rearrangement links TRBV28 to TRBJ1-2; TRBD1 aligns across 8 bases. Germline V gene data show CDR1 as MDHEN and CDR2 as SYDVKM. The CDR3 is 16 residues long. V trimming: 6 bases; J trimming: 2 bases; junction bases outside the gene matches: 11.

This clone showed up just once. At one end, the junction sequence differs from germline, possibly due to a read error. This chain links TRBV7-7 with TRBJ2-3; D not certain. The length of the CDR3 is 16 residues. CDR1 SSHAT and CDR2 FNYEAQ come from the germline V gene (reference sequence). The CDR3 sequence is CASSPQTEAFTDTQYF. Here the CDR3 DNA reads TGTGCTAGCAGCCCTCAAACAGAAGCTTTCACAGATACGCAGTATTTT.

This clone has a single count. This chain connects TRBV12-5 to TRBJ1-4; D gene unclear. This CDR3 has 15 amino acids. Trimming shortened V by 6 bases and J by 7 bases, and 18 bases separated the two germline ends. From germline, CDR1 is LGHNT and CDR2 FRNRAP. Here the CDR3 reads CASGTPGQQREKLFF. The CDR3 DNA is TGTGCTAGTGGGACACCAGGCCAGCAGCGTGAAAAACTGTTTTTT.

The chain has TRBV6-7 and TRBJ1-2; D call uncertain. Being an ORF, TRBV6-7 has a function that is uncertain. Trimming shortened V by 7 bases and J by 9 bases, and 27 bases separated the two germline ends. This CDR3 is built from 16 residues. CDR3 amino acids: CASNRTDGKGRCCYTF. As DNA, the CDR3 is TGTGCCAGCAATCGAACGGACGGCAAAGGTCGGTGTTGCTACACCTTC.

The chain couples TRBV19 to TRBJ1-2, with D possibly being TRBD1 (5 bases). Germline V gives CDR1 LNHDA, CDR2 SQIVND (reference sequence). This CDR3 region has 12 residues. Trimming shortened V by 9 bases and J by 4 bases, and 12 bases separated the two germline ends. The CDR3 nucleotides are TGTGCCAGCTCCCCGGGGGTCTATGGCTACACCTTC. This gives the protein CASSPGVYGYTF. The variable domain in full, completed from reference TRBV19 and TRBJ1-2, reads DGGITQSPKYLFRKEGQNVTLSCEQNLNHDAMYWYRQDPGQGLRLIYYSQIVNDFQKGDIAEGYSVSREKKESFPLTVTSAQKNPTAFYLCASSPGVYGYTFGSGTRLTVV.

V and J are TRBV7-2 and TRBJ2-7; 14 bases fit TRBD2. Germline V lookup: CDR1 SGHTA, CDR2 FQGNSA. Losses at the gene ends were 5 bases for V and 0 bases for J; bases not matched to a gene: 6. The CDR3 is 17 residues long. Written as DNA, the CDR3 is TGTGCCAGCAGCACCGGGACTAGCGGGGGCCCCTCCTACGAGCAGTACTTC. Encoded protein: CASSTGTSGGPSYEQYF.

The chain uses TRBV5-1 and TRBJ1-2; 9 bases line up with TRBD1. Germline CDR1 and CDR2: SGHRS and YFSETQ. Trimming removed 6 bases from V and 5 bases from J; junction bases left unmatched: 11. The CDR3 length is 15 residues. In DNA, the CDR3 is TGCGCCAGCAAATCTGAATCCGGGACAGGGTATGGCTACACCTTC. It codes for CASKSESGTGYGYTF.

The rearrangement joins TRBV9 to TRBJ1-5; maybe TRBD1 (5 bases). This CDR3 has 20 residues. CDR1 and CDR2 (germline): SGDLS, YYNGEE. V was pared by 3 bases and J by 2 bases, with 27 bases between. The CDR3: CASSAMSRGRTRGGNQPQHF. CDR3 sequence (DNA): TGTGCCAGCAGCGCCATGTCTCGGGGCCGAACGAGAGGGGGCAATCAGCCCCAGCATTTT.